A single sample gave rise to the 29 T cell receptor beta chains below, sequenced in a study of shared clonotypes between healthy human individuals. Using immunoSEQ multiplex PCR, the repertoire was profiled, and TCRdb retains in-frame clones only, with some absent. The sample holds about 2 million clones, 90% to 95% seen once. Sequenced material: naive CD4+ T cells sorted from blood. Subset indicated: CD45RA+ positively selected. Every receptor here comes from a man younger than 30 in good health.

This chain links TRBV27 with TRBJ1-6, with D uncertain. This CDR3 contains 17 residues. CDR1 and CDR2 from the germline V gene are MNHEY and SMNVEV (reference sequence). V lost 1 base and J 0 bases, leaving 10 bases between the germline ends. CDR3 DNA sequence: TGTGCCAGCAGTTTATTAGGTTTTCGCTCCTATAATTCACCCCTCCACTTT. The encoded protein is CASSLLGFRSYNSPLHF.

V usage is TRBV2 and J usage is TRBJ2-2, with D unresolved. V lost 7 bases and J 7 bases, leaving 10 bases between the germline ends. Looked up from germline, CDR1 is SNHLY and CDR2 is FYNNEI. This CDR3 has 12 residues. In nucleotides, the CDR3 is TGTGCCAGCAACGAAGATATCGGGGAGCTGTTTTTT. It is translated as CASNEDIGELFF.

This clone was counted once. In the same sample, other DNA sequences code for this CDR3. The rearrangement uses TRBV6-5 and TRBJ2-5; unclear D gene. The CDR3 has 11 residues. Per the germline V gene, CDR1 is MNHEY and CDR2 is SVGAGI. V was clipped by 6 bases and J by 4 bases, with 6 bases between them. CDR3 loop: CASSSLETQYF. The CDR3, as DNA: TGTGCCAGCAGCTCCTTAGAGACCCAGTACTTC.

The rearrangement joins TRBV30 to TRBJ1-6; perhaps TRBD1 as D (5 bases). This CDR3 is 15 amino acids long. Germline values: CDR1 GTSNPN, CDR2 SVGIG (reference sequence). V was shortened by 5 bases and J by 0 bases, with 11 bases between the two germline ends. As DNA, the CDR3 is TGTGCCTGGGACAGCTACAGCTCCTATAATTCACCCCTCCACTTT. It yields the protein CAWDSYSSYNSPLHF.

CDR3 region: CASSELGLNQPQHF. The CDR3 nucleotides read TGTGCCAGCAGTGAATTGGGGCTCAATCAGCCCCAGCATTTT. The chain is built from TRBV6-1 and TRBJ1-5, with D possibly being TRBD1 (5 bases). The germline CDR1 and CDR2 sequences are MNHNS and SASEGT. V was pared by 2 bases and J by 3 bases, with 8 bases between. The length of the CDR3 is 14 residues.

The chain combines TRBV7-9 with TRBJ1-2; 12 bases are shared with TRBD1. This CDR3 contains 16 residues. V shed 2 bases, J shed 7 bases, and the junction held 8 bases outside the gene matches. The germline V gene encodes CDR1 SEHNR and CDR2 FQNEAQ (reference sequence). The CDR3: CASSLTGTGGAGGYTF. CDR3 nucleotides: TGTGCCAGCAGCTTAACCGGGACAGGGGGCGCAGGTGGCTACACCTTC.

This rearrangement joins TRBV19 to TRBJ2-5; the match to TRBD1 covers 10 bases. CDR1 LNHDA and CDR2 SQIVND come from the germline V gene (reference sequence). The CDR3 runs 15 residues. Germline trimming cut 7 bases from V and 4 bases from J; bases unmatched to any gene: 9. The CDR3 sequence: CASTSGTGVGETQYF. CDR3 DNA: TGTGCCAGTACTTCCGGGACAGGGGTTGGAGAGACCCAGTACTTC.

This clone was observed once. Other DNA sequences from this sample encode an identical CDR3 as well. The chain is built from TRBV5-1 and TRBJ2-2; D gene uncertain. The CDR3 covers 13 residues. Germline-derived CDR1 and CDR2 are SGHRS and YFSETQ. V was trimmed by 0 bases and J by 6 bases, leaving 6 bases between them. CDR3 nucleotide sequence: TGCGCCAGCAGCTTGGATTGGGCCGGGGAGCTGTTTTTT. Residues: CASSLDWAGELFF.

V gene TRBV7-2 combines with J gene TRBJ1-2, with 7 positions matching TRBD1. Germline CDR1 is SGHTA and CDR2 is FQGNSA. V shed 2 bases, J shed 2 bases, and the junction held 5 bases outside the gene matches. There are 15 residues in the CDR3. Here the CDR3 reads CASSLRGGKNYGYTF. CDR3 bases: TGTGCCAGCAGCTTAAGAGGGGGCAAGAACTATGGCTACACCTTC.

The chain employs TRBV29-1 and TRBJ1-3; D ambiguous. V lost 6 bases and J 4 bases, leaving 10 bases between the germline ends. Germline-derived CDR1 and CDR2 are SQVTM and ANQGSEA. The CDR3 consists of 12 residues. The CDR3 loop reads CSVASVGNTIYF. CDR3 DNA sequence: TGCAGCGTGGCCTCTGTGGGAAACACCATATATTTT.

With regard to this clone: The sample has other DNA sequences that encode this CDR3 too. The genes are TRBV6-5 and TRBJ2-5; D might be TRBD2 (6 bases). The CDR3 consists of 14 residues. V was pared by 0 bases and J by 4 bases, with 9 bases between. Germline CDR1 MNHEY, CDR2 SVGAGI. The CDR3 loop reads CASSYSAGRETQYF. DNA of the CDR3: TGTGCCAGCAGTTACTCTGCGGGGCGAGAGACCCAGTACTTC.

The table lists this clone with a count of one. V and J are TRBV5-4 and TRBJ2-5; D remains unclear. Trimming took 2 bases from V and 5 from J, leaving 10 bases between them. The CDR3 is 13 amino acids. The germline CDR1 and CDR2 sequences are SGHNT and YYREEE (reference sequence). CDR3 DNA: TGTGCCAGCAGCTTAGCTACATCTGAGACCCAGTACTTC. Translating it yields CASSLATSETQYF.

The CDR3 DNA follows: TGTGCCAGCAGTTTGGGCCTCCTAGGCACTGAAGCTTTCTTT. It yields the protein CASSLGLLGTEAFF. This chain joins TRBV27 and TRBJ1-1; D is unresolved. Deletions cut 3 bases from V and 4 bases from J, with 12 bases between. The CDR3 runs to 14 residues. In germline, CDR1 is MNHEY, CDR2 SMNVEV (reference sequence).

A word on this clone: At the DNA level, this CDR3 is encoded by other sequences in the same sample as well. This chain joins TRBV9 and TRBJ2-5; D may be TRBD2 (7 bases). The germline CDR1 and CDR2 sequences are SGDLS and YYNGEE. The CDR3 has 14 amino acids. V gave up 4 bases and J gave up 5 bases, with 15 bases separating them. The CDR3 DNA reads TGTGCCAGCAGCCCGAGGGGGGGCCGGGAGACCCAGTACTTC. It is translated as CASSPRGGRETQYF.

Regarding this clone: The identical CDR3 is also encoded by other nucleotide sequences in the sample. V is TRBV19 and J is TRBJ2-5; D remains ambiguous. The CDR3 is 14 amino acids. CDR1 is LNHDA and CDR2 is SQIVND in the germline V gene (reference sequence). Trimming stripped 1 base from V and 0 bases from J, with 6 bases between. CDR3 nucleotides: TGTGCCAGTAGTATAGGAACAAACCAAGAGACCCAGTACTTC. It codes for CASSIGTNQETQYF.

The chain recombines TRBV10-3 with TRBJ1-1; the D is unclear. The CDR3 covers 14 residues. Deletions cut 3 bases from V and 4 bases from J, with 12 bases between. Per germline, CDR1 ENHRY and CDR2 SYGVKD. The CDR3 loop is CAISDSPWSTEAFF. The CDR3 bases are TGTGCCATCAGTGATTCGCCTTGGAGCACTGAAGCTTTCTTT.

This sequence joins TRBV28 and TRBJ1-2; possible D gene TRBD1, 5 bases. The CDR3 runs to 14 residues. Trimming left V 5 bases short and J 8 bases short, with 18 bases between. The germline V gene encodes CDR1 MDHEN and CDR2 SYDVKM. CDR3 sequence reads: CASSALGGVRGYTF. The CDR3 region has the DNA TGTGCCAGCAGTGCCCTGGGGGGTGTAAGGGGCTACACCTTC.

With regard to this clone: A much larger clone lies one base from this, so it may be a read error. This chain joins TRBV30 and TRBJ1-5, with no clear D. The germline gives CDR1 GTSNPN, CDR2 SVGIG (reference sequence). V was shortened by 8 bases and J by 6 bases, with 20 bases between the two germline ends. The CDR3 is made up of 14 amino acids. The CDR3 nucleotides read TGTGCCCCGGGTGAAGGCCATACGGGTCAGCCCCAGCATTTT. It specifies CAPGEGHTGQPQHF.

The rearrangement joins TRBV27 to TRBJ2-1; 8 positions match TRBD2. V dropped 6 bases and J dropped 8; count of bases not matched to a gene: 12. The CDR3 length is 15 residues. Germline CDR1 and CDR2: MNHEY and SMNVEV (reference sequence). CDR3 in DNA: TGTGCCAGCAGCCCCGGGAGCGGGAGTTTGTATGAGCAGTTCTTC. Its protein product is CASSPGSGSLYEQFF.

V and J are TRBV5-1 and TRBJ2-2, with unresolved D. The CDR3 has 14 amino acids. Between the trimmed V and J ends, which lost 7 bases and 2 bases, there was a span of 12 bases. Germline values: CDR1 SGHRS, CDR2 YFSETQ. The chain's CDR3 is CASETTPNTGELFF. In nucleotides, the CDR3 is TGCGCCAGCGAAACTACACCCAACACCGGGGAGCTGTTTTTT.

V and J are TRBV19 and TRBJ2-5; TRBD1 or TRBD2 may be the D gene (6 bases each). The CDR3 has 15 residues. CDR1 is LNHDA, CDR2 SQIVND, per germline (reference sequence). V was shortened by 4 bases and J by 5 bases, with 17 bases between the two germline ends. The CDR3 region is CASSKQGGGWETQYF. The DNA for the CDR3 is TGTGCCAGTAGTAAACAGGGAGGAGGGTGGGAGACCCAGTACTTC.

This clone has only one observation. The rearrangement uses TRBV18 and TRBJ2-3; D may match TRBD1 or TRBD2 (5 bases each). With 4 bases removed from V and 3 bases from J, the gap between germline ends came to 17 bases. The germline CDR1 and CDR2 sequences are KGHSH and LQKENI. CDR3 length equals 16 residues. The CDR3 here is CASSRTGTEMTDTQYF. The CDR3, as DNA: TGTGCCAGCTCACGGACCGGGACCGAGATGACAGATACGCAGTATTTT.

The genes are TRBV30 and TRBJ2-1; D is ambiguous. Per the germline V gene, CDR1 is GTSNPN and CDR2 is SVGIG (reference sequence). The CDR3 has 11 amino acids. V was trimmed by 5 bases and J by 4 bases, leaving 6 bases between them. DNA of the CDR3: TGTGCCTGGGCTGTTTACAATGAGCAGTTCTTC. Its protein product is CAWAVYNEQFF.

This chain connects TRBV4-1 to TRBJ2-7, with 7 bases identical to TRBD2. V dropped 0 bases and J dropped 4; count of bases not matched to a gene: 12. The germline CDR1 and CDR2 sequences are MGHRA and YSYEKL. This CDR3 contains 17 residues. CDR3: CASSQDSWTSQEYEQYF. DNA for the CDR3: TGCGCCAGCAGCCAAGATTCCTGGACTAGTCAGGAATACGAGCAGTACTTC.

V is TRBV30 and J is TRBJ1-4; D not certain. Germline CDR1 GTSNPN, CDR2 SVGIG (reference sequence). The CDR3 loop spans 13 amino acids. Trimming left V 2 bases short and J 0 bases short, with 4 bases between. The CDR3 nucleotides read TGTGCCTGGAGTAGTACAACTAATGAAAAACTGTTTTTT. Amino acids: CAWSSTTNEKLFF.

V gene TRBV11-2 combines with J gene TRBJ2-7; no firm D call. Trimming took off 0 bases at V and 0 bases at J, with 12 bases between the two ends. CDR3 length: 16 amino acids. The germline CDR1 and CDR2 sequences are SGHAT and FQNNGV. The CDR3 loop reads CASSLDLGWSSYEQYF. The CDR3 DNA sequence: TGTGCCAGCAGCTTAGATCTGGGATGGAGCTCCTACGAGCAGTACTTC.

The genes are TRBV10-3 and TRBJ2-1, with D perhaps matching TRBD2 (6 bases). With 0 bases removed from V and 8 bases from J, the gap between germline ends came to 11 bases. CDR3 length: 14 residues. Looked up from germline, CDR1 is ENHRY and CDR2 is SYGVKD. Written as DNA, the CDR3 is TGTGCCATCAGTGAGTCTGGCGGGATGGATGAGCAGTTCTTC. Translation gives CAISESGGMDEQFF.

This rearrangement joins TRBV19 to TRBJ1-5, with TRBD1 identical over 7 bases. Germline values: CDR1 LNHDA, CDR2 SQIVND (reference sequence). J was trimmed by 6 bases and V by 6 bases; bases with no gene match: 8. The CDR3 loop spans 14 amino acids. The CDR3, as DNA: TGTGCCAGTAGCTCGACAGGGTGGGGTCAGCCCCAGCATTTT. Amino acids: CASSSTGWGQPQHF.

A single count supports this clone. The chain employs TRBV5-1 and TRBJ2-5; 9 positions match TRBD2. Germline V gene lookup returns CDR1 SGHRS and CDR2 YFSETQ. CDR3 length equals 16 residues. The V segment lost 4 bases and the J segment 0 bases; nucleotides outside the gene matches: 7. CDR3 nucleotides: TGCGCCAGCAGCATTGGGGGACTAGCAGACCAAGAGACCCAGTACTTC. As protein: CASSIGGLADQETQYF. The full variable domain, its missing parts supplied by reference TRBV5-1 and TRBJ2-5, is KAGVTQTPRYLIKTRGQQVTLSCSPISGHRSVSWYQQTPGQGLQFLFEYFSETQRNKGNFPGRFSGRQFSNSRSEMNVSTLELGDSALYLCASSIGGLADQETQYFGPGTRLLVL.